What follows are 6 T cell receptor beta chains derived from one specimen sequenced in a study of T cells in localized non-small cell lung cancer. Some clones are missing from TCRdb's copy, which holds only in-frame ones; the method was immunoSEQ multiplex PCR. The profile shows 70,000 to 80,000 clones, more than 70% of them singletons. This specimen was peripheral blood, taken before any cancer treatment. These receptors all come from a woman aged 35 to 69 with stage I squamous cell lung carcinoma.

The chain has TRBV4-1 and TRBJ2-7; D ambiguous. The CDR3 consists of 12 residues. V lost 2 bases and J lost 11, with 13 bases in between. Germline CDR1 is MGHRA and CDR2 is YSYEKL. Written as DNA, the CDR3 is TGCGCCAGCAGCCAAATACCCGGTGCGAAGTACTTC. Its protein is CASSQIPGAKYF.

V is TRBV11-2 and J is TRBJ1-2; 11 nucleotides agree with TRBD1. Germline loops: CDR1 SGHAT, CDR2 FQNNGV. The ends lost 0 bases at V and 5 bases at J; junction bases unmatched: 2. The CDR3 runs to 15 residues. The CDR3 nucleotides read TGTGCCAGCAGCTTAGAAGGACAGGGGGCTTATGGCTACACCTTC. Protein: CASSLEGQGAYGYTF.

The chain is built from TRBV4-1 and TRBJ2-1; D not resolved. The CDR3 extends over 16 amino acids. V lost 1 base, J lost 0 bases, and 10 bases lay in between. Germline V gene data show CDR1 as MGHRA and CDR2 as YSYEKL. CDR3: CASSQVDLGSYNEQFF. CDR3 in DNA: TGCGCCAGCAGCCAAGTGGATCTGGGCTCCTACAATGAGCAGTTCTTC.

This CDR3 is CASSFQGSEAFF. The CDR3 DNA reads TGTGCCAGCAGCTTCCAGGGATCGGAAGCTTTCTTT. J is TRBJ1-1 and V is TRBV7-9, with a possible D match to TRBD1 (5 bases). There are 12 residues in the CDR3. V lost 3 bases and J lost 8, with 10 bases in between. Germline V CDR1 and CDR2: SEHNR, FQNEAQ (reference sequence).

In the case of this clone: The same CDR3 arises from other DNA sequences in this sample as well. The rearrangement uses TRBV11-2 and TRBJ1-5; a possible D gene is TRBD1 (5 bases). V lost 1 base and J 4 bases, leaving 11 bases between the germline ends. The CDR3 sequence is 15 residues long. Germline-derived CDR1 and CDR2 are SGHAT and FQNNGV. This chain's CDR3 is CASSLGGTANQPQHF. CDR3 coding DNA: TGTGCCAGCAGCTTAGGCGGGACCGCAAATCAGCCCCAGCATTTT.

The V gene is TRBV7-9, the J gene TRBJ2-1, with 12 bases that match TRBD2. V was pared by 5 bases and J by 3 bases, with 8 bases of the junction left unmatched. Germline V lookup: CDR1 SEHNR, CDR2 FQNEAQ (reference sequence). This CDR3 has 17 residues. CDR3 sequence (DNA): TGTGCCAGCAGCCAAGGACTAGCGGGACCAGTCTACAATGAGCAGTTCTTC. Encoded protein: CASSQGLAGPVYNEQFF.